The clone carrying this TCR beta chain was picked up a small number of times. Its cognate antigen is unknown. CDR3 size: 16 residues. V trimming: 4 bases; J trimming: 3 bases; junction bases outside the gene matches: 12. The V gene's germline CDR1 is SGHKS and CDR2 YYEKEE (reference sequence). Template switching (which added a universal primer site) was used, and cDNA carried unique molecular identifiers. TCRdb recomputed calls from the 5' RACE reads with MiXCR, one row per CDR3 protein. The data contain about 890,000 distinct CDR3 sequences, approximately 13% of them seen just once; the ten biggest clones take up around 1.6%. These data are taken from a study of identical twins. Findings and caveats of the study: Beta out-of-frame sequences showed weaker excess twin sharing. Its conclusions, products of cross-sectional statistical analysis, did not come from following the same donors.

The same sample was also used in a study of yellow fever vaccine responses in identical twins. That paper states: A vaccine T cell response that seemed partly convergent and partly personalized was reported in twins.

J is TRBJ1-2 and V is TRBV5-5; 7 bases match TRBD1. Material for sequencing was PBMCs. The clonotype comes from a woman under 30 in good health. The CDR3 region has the DNA TGTGCCAGCAGCCCATTCTCCGGGACAGACCACTATGGCTACACCTTC. It yields the protein CASSPFSGTDHYGYTF.